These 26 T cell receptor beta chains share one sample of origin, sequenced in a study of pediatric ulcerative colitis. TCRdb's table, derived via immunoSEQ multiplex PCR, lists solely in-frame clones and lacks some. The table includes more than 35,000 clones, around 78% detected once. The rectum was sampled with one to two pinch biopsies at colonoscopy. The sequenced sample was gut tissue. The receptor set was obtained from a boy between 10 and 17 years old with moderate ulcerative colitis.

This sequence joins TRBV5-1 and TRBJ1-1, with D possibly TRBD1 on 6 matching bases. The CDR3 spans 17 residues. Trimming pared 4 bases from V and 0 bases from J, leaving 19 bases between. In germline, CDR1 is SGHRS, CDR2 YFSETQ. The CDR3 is CASSRTAGAGVNTEAFF. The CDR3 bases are TGCGCCAGCAGCCGGACGGCAGGGGCGGGGGTGAACACTGAAGCTTTCTTT.

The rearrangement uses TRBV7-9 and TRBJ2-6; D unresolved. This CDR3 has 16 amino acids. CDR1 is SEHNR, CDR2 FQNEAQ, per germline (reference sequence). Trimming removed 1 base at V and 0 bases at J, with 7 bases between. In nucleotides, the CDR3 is TGTGCCAGCAGCTTAGGTTGGCGCTCTGGGGCCAACGTCCTGACTTTC. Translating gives CASSLGWRSGANVLTF.

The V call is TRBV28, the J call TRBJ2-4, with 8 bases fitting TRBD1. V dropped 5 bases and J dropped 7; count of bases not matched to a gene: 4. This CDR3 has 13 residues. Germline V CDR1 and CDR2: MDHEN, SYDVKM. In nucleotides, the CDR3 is TGTGCCAGCAGTGCCACAGGGGGGAACATTCAGTACTTC. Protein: CASSATGGNIQYF.

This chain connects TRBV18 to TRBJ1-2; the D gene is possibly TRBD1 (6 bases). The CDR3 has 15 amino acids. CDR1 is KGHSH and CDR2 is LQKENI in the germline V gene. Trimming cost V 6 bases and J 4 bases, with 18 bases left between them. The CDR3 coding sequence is TGTGCCAGCTCGGAATCGTACAGGGAATCCTATGGCTACACCTTC. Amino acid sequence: CASSESYRESYGYTF.

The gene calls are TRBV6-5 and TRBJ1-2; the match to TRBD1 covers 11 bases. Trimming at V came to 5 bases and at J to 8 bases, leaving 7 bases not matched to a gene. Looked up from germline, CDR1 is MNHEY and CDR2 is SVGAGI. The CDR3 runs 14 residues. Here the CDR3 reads CASSLGQGAGGYTF. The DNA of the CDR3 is TGTGCCAGCAGTCTCGGACAGGGGGCGGGAGGCTACACCTTC.

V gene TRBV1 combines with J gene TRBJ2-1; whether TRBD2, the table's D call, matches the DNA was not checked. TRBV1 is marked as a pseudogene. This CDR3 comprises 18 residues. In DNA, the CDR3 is TGCACCAGCAGCCCGGGGCTAGCGGGTGCCCGGGGATACAATGAGCAGTTCTTC. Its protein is CTSSPGLAGARGYNEQFF.

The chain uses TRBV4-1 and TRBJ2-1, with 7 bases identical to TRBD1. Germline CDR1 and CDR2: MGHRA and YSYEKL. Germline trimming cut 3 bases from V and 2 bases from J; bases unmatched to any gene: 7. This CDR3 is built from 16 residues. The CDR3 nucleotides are TGCGCCAGCAGCCAGGCCGGGACAGATGCCTACAATGAGCAGTTCTTC. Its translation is CASSQAGTDAYNEQFF.

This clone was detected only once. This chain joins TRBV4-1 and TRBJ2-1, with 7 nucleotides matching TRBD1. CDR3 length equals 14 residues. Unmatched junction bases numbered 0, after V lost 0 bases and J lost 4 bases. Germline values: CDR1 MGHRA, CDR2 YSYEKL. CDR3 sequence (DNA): TGCGCCAGCAGCCAAGAACAGGGGTACAATGAGCAGTTCTTC. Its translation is CASSQEQGYNEQFF.

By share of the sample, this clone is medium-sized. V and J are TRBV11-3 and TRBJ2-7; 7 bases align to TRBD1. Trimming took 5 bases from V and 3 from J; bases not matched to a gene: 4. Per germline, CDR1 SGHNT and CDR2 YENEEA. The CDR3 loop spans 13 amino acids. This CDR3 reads CASSLGQDYEQYF. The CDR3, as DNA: TGTGCCAGCAGCCTAGGACAGGACTACGAGCAGTACTTC.

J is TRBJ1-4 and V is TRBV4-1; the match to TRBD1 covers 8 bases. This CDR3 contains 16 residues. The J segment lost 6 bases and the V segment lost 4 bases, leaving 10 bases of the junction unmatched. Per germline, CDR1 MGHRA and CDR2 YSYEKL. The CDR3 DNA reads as TGCGCCAGCAGCCGGTGGACAGGGTCGGCTTATGAAAAACTGTTTTTT. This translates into CASSRWTGSAYEKLFF.

The CDR3 here is CASSQEALKRGETQYF. The DNA of the CDR3 is TGCGCCAGCAGCCAAGAGGCTCTTAAGCGAGGGGAGACCCAGTACTTC. The rearrangement joins TRBV4-3 to TRBJ2-5; D may be TRBD2 (5 bases). V lost 0 bases, J lost 5 bases, and 16 bases lay in between. This CDR3 is 16 amino acids long. Germline V gives CDR1 LGHNA, CDR2 YSLEER.

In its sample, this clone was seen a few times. The CDR3 bases are TGTGCCAGCAGCCGTCCCGGGACAGGGGTGAGCTCCTACGAGCAGTACTTC. Its protein product is CASSRPGTGVSSYEQYF. The J gene is TRBJ2-7, the V gene TRBV7-9, with 10 bases fitting TRBD1. The CDR3 runs 17 residues. The germline V gene has CDR1 SEHNR and CDR2 FQNEAQ (reference sequence). The ends lost 5 bases at V and 0 bases at J; junction bases unmatched: 10.

CDR3 in DNA: TGCAGCGTATCCAGGGGGAGGTACGAGCAGTACTTC. Translation: CSVSRGRYEQYF. J is TRBJ2-7 and V is TRBV29-1; tentative D call: TRBD1 (7 bases). The V end was cut by 6 bases, the J end by 4 bases, with 13 bases between. CDR1 and CDR2 from the germline V gene are SQVTM and ANQGSEA. The CDR3 length is 12 residues.

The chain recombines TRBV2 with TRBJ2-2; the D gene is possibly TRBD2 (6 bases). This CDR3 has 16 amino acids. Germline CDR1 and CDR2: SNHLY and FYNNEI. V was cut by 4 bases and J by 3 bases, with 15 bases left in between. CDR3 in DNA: TGTGCCAGCAGTGTCGGTACGGGACTTCACACCGGGGAGCTGTTTTTT. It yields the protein CASSVGTGLHTGELFF.

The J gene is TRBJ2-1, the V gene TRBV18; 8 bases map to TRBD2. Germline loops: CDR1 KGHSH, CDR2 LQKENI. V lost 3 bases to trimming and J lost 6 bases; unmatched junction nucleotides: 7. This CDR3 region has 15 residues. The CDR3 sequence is CASSPGGRPGNEQFF. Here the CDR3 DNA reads TGTGCCAGCTCACCGGGCGGGAGGCCGGGCAATGAGCAGTTCTTC.

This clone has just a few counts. The CDR3 coding sequence is TGTGCCAGCAGCTTAACCCGGGCGGATACGCAGTATTTT. Amino acids: CASSLTRADTQYF. The V and J genes are TRBV7-3 and TRBJ2-3; D is uncertain. This CDR3 is built from 13 residues. Between the trimmed V and J ends, which lost 0 bases and 6 bases, there was a span of 7 bases. Germline values: CDR1 SGHTA, CDR2 FQGTGA. The full variable domain, completed using reference TRBV7-3 and TRBJ2-3, is GAGVSQTPSNKVTEKGKYVELRCDPISGHTALYWYRQSLGQGPEFLIYFQGTGAADDSGLPNDRFFAVRPEGSVSTLKIQRTERGDSAVYLCASSLTRADTQYFGPGTRLTVL.

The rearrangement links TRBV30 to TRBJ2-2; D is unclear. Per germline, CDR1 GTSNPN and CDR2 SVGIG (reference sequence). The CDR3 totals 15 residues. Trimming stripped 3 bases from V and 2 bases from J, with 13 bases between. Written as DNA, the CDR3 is TGTGCCTGGAGAAACTTCAGAGATAACACCGGGGAGCTGTTTTTT. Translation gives CAWRNFRDNTGELFF.

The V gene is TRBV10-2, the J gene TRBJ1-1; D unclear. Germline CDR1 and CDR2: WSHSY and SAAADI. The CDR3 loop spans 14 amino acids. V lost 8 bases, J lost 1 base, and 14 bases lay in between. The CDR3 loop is CASAAADRNTEAFF. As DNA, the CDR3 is TGCGCCAGCGCAGCAGCAGACCGGAACACTGAAGCTTTCTTT.

For the CDR3, the DNA is TGTGCCAGCAGTCCAACCGGGGGTAACGGGATCTACGAGCAGTACTTC. Translation: CASSPTGGNGIYEQYF. The chain recombines TRBV28 with TRBJ2-7; D possibly corresponds to TRBD2 (6 bases). V was shortened by 5 bases and J by 3 bases, with 20 bases between the two germline ends. In germline, CDR1 is MDHEN, CDR2 SYDVKM. The CDR3 extends over 16 amino acids.

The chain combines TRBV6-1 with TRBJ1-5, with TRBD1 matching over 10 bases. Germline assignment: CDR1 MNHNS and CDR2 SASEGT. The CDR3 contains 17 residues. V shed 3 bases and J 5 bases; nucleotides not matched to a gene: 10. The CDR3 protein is CASSDRNTDRGYQPQHF. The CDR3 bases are TGTGCCAGCAGTGATCGAAATACGGACAGGGGGTATCAGCCCCAGCATTTT.

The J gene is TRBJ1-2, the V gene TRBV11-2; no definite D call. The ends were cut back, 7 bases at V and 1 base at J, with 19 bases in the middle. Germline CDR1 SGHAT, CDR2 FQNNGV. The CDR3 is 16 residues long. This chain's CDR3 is CASTYWGSPVNYGYTF. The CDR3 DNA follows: TGTGCCAGCACCTATTGGGGTAGCCCCGTTAACTATGGCTACACCTTC.

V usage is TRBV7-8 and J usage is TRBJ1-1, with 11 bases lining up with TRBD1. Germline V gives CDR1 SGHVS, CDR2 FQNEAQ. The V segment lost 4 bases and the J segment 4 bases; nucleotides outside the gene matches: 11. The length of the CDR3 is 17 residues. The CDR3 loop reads CASSYRARTGGATEAFF. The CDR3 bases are TGTGCCAGCAGCTACAGAGCCAGGACAGGGGGCGCCACTGAAGCTTTCTTT.

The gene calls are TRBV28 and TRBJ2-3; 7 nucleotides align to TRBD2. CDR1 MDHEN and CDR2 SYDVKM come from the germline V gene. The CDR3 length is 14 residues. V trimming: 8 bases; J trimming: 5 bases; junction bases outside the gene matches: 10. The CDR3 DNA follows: TGTGCCAGCGTGGCTAGCGGTGCGGGAGATACGCAGTATTTT. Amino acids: CASVASGAGDTQYF.

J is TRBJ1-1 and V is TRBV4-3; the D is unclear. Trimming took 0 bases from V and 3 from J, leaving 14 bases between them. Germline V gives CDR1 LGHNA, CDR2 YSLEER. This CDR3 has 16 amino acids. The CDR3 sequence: CASSQERAGRDTEAFF. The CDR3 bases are TGCGCCAGCAGCCAAGAGAGGGCCGGTAGAGACACTGAAGCTTTCTTT.

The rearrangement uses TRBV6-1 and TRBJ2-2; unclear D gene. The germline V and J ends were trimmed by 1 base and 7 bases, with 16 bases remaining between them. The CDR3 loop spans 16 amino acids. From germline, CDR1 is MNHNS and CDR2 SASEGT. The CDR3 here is CASSEVPVALVGELFF. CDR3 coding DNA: TGTGCCAGCAGTGAAGTCCCCGTAGCCCTAGTCGGGGAGCTGTTTTTT.

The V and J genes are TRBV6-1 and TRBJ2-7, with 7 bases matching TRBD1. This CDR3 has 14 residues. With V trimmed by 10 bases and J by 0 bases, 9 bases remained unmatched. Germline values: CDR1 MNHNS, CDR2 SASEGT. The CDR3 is CATLGRTGSYEQYF. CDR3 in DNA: TGTGCCACCCTAGGCCGGACAGGCTCCTACGAGCAGTACTTC.